These 17 T cell receptor beta chains were all obtained from the same sample, sequenced in a study of control samples from healthy donors and cancer patients. Sequencing was performed with immunoSEQ multiplex PCR; in TCRdb, only in-frame clones are kept and a portion is missing. The sample has approximately 46,000 clones; about 92% are singletons. The sequenced material came from PBMCs. The origin of the receptors is a man aged 30 to 39 with colorectal cancer.

The chain has TRBV2 and TRBJ1-4, with D perhaps TRBD1 (5 bases). The germline V gene has CDR1 SNHLY and CDR2 FYNNEI. The CDR3 consists of 12 residues. The ends were cut back, 1 base at V and 13 bases at J, with 10 bases in the middle. CDR3 loop: CASSEVEGPLFF. The DNA of the CDR3 is TGTGCCAGCAGTGAAGTCGAGGGGCCACTGTTTTTT.

This sequence joins TRBV19 and TRBJ2-7; D might be TRBD1 (7 bases). Germline V gene sequence: CDR1 LNHDA, CDR2 SQIVND (reference sequence). The V end lost 9 bases, the J end lost 4 bases, and 19 bases lay between the germline ends. This CDR3 comprises 14 residues. This chain's CDR3 is CASHSGDSPYEQYF. The CDR3 DNA sequence: TGTGCCAGCCATTCGGGGGACAGTCCTTACGAGCAGTACTTC.

The J gene is TRBJ1-2, the V gene TRBV15, with 9 bases fitting TRBD1. CDR3 length equals 16 residues. Losses at the gene ends were 0 bases for V and 6 bases for J; bases not matched to a gene: 8. Germline-derived CDR1 and CDR2 are LNHNV and YYDKDF (reference sequence). DNA of the CDR3: TGTGCCACCAGCAGAGATACCACAGGGGGCGCGAATGGCTACACCTTC. Its translation is CATSRDTTGGANGYTF.

The genes are TRBV5-1 and TRBJ1-3; D gene uncertain. V shed 2 bases and J shed 0 bases, with 3 bases lying between them. This CDR3 spans 13 amino acids. Per germline, CDR1 SGHRS and CDR2 YFSETQ. The CDR3, as DNA: TGCGCCAGCAGCTTACGCTCTGGAAACACCATATATTTT. Its protein is CASSLRSGNTIYF. Based on the CDR3 plus reference TRBV5-1 and TRBJ1-3, the full variable domain is KAGVTQTPRYLIKTRGQQVTLSCSPISGHRSVSWYQQTPGQGLQFLFEYFSETQRNKGNFPGRFSGRQFSNSRSEMNVSTLELGDSALYLCASSLRSGNTIYFGEGSWLTVV.

The chain carries TRBV12-5 and TRBJ2-6; a possible D gene is TRBD1 (5 bases). V was pared by 2 bases and J by 2 bases, with 7 bases between. There are 15 residues in the CDR3. Germline V CDR1 and CDR2: LGHNT, FRNRAP. For the CDR3, the DNA is TGTGCTAGTGGTTTGAAAGGGGCTGGGGCCAACGTCCTGACTTTC. Protein: CASGLKGAGANVLTF.

The chain joins TRBV11-3 to TRBJ2-7; the match to TRBD1 covers 8 bases. The CDR3 consists of 15 residues. CDR1 SGHNT and CDR2 YENEEA come from the germline V gene. After removal of 6 bases from V and 0 bases from J, the junction contained 7 bases not matched to a gene. CDR3 region: CASRKQGQVSYEQYF. Written as DNA, the CDR3 is TGTGCCAGCAGAAAACAGGGACAGGTCTCCTACGAGCAGTACTTC.

The chain couples TRBV5-1 to TRBJ2-2; no definite D call. Germline CDR1 SGHRS, CDR2 YFSETQ. V lost 0 bases, J lost 1 base, and 7 bases lay in between. The CDR3 runs 15 residues. The CDR3 region has the DNA TGCGCCAGCAGCTTGGGGACCCGGAACACCGGGGAGCTGTTTTTT. As protein: CASSLGTRNTGELFF.

The chain uses TRBV27 and TRBJ1-2; 9 nucleotides match TRBD1. Looked up from germline, CDR1 is MNHEY and CDR2 is SMNVEV (reference sequence). V shed 8 bases and J 6 bases; nucleotides not matched to a gene: 19. This CDR3 spans 17 amino acids. CDR3 residues: CASGQPGTGKQDDGYTF. The CDR3 coding sequence is TGTGCCAGCGGACAACCCGGGACAGGGAAACAGGACGATGGCTACACCTTC.

The chain links TRBV12-3 or TRBV12-4 to TRBJ2-3, with D tentatively TRBD1 or TRBD2 (5 bases each). Trimming pared 3 bases from V and 11 bases from J, leaving 12 bases between. The CDR3 is 12 amino acids. CDR3 DNA: TGTGCCAGCAGTTTTGAGGGACCCAGGCAGTATTTT. Translated, it gives CASSFEGPRQYF.

The rearrangement uses TRBV15 and TRBJ1-5; TRBD1 aligns across 9 bases. J gave up 7 bases and V 0 bases, and 7 bases lay outside the gene matches. This CDR3 comprises 16 residues. CDR1 and CDR2 from the germline V gene are LNHNV and YYDKDF (reference sequence). The DNA of the CDR3 is TGTGCCACCAGCAGAGATCGGGACAGGGCGGGCCAGCCCCAGCATTTT. Translated, it gives CATSRDRDRAGQPQHF.

This clone was picked up a small number of times. This chain connects TRBV6-5 to TRBJ2-7; D may be TRBD1 (5 bases). Trimming cost V 6 bases and J 0 bases, with 15 bases left between them. The CDR3 length is 15 residues. From germline, CDR1 is MNHEY and CDR2 SVGAGI. The CDR3 reads CASSITGKNSYEQYF. In DNA, the CDR3 is TGTGCCAGCAGCATCACAGGAAAAAACTCCTACGAGCAGTACTTC.

The rearrangement links TRBV5-4 to TRBJ2-1; D gene unclear. CDR3 length: 12 residues. Germline V gene lookup returns CDR1 SGHNT and CDR2 YYREEE (reference sequence). With 0 bases removed from V and 8 bases from J, the gap between germline ends came to 6 bases. The CDR3 nucleotides read TGTGCCAGCAGCTTGGGAGGATATGAGCAGTTCTTC. This gives the protein CASSLGGYEQFF.

V and J are TRBV19 and TRBJ2-3; TRBD2 is a possible D gene (6 bases). V lost 9 bases and J lost 4, with 23 bases in between. The germline V gene encodes CDR1 LNHDA and CDR2 SQIVND (reference sequence). This CDR3 has 16 amino acids. CDR3: CASETPLASTSDTQYF. DNA for the CDR3: TGTGCCAGCGAAACCCCCCTAGCGTCCACCTCAGATACGCAGTATTTT.

The chain couples TRBV10-3 to TRBJ2-2; no reliable D call. The CDR3 length is 15 residues. Germline lookup yields CDR1 ENHRY and CDR2 SYGVKD. Trimming shortened V by 0 bases and J by 4 bases, and 9 bases separated the two germline ends. The CDR3 protein is CAISESTRATGELFF. For the CDR3, the DNA is TGTGCCATCAGTGAGTCCACTCGGGCCACCGGGGAGCTGTTTTTT.

This clone was observed a single time. This sequence joins TRBV5-1 and TRBJ2-1; TRBD2 matches at 12 bases. CDR1 and CDR2 from the germline V gene are SGHRS and YFSETQ. This CDR3 has 15 amino acids. The J segment lost 6 bases and the V segment lost 5 bases, leaving 6 bases of the junction unmatched. CDR3 nucleotide sequence: TGCGCCAGCAGTCATCTAGCGGGGGGGTTCAATGAGCAGTTCTTC. Translated: CASSHLAGGFNEQFF.

This clone was seen only a few times. V usage is TRBV15 and J usage is TRBJ1-1; TRBD1 is a possible D gene (5 bases). V was pared by 1 base and J by 3 bases, with 12 bases between. Germline loops: CDR1 LNHNV, CDR2 YYDKDF (reference sequence). The CDR3 length is 15 residues. CDR3 sequence (DNA): TGTGCCACCAGCAGAGGGGGGGTGGAGTACACTGAAGCTTTCTTT. Its protein is CATSRGGVEYTEAFF. Supplemented by reference TRBV15 and TRBJ1-1, the full variable domain reads DAMVIQNPRYQVTQFGKPVTLSCSQTLNHNVMYWYQQKSSQAPKLLFHYYDKDFNNEADTPDNFQSRRPNTSFCFLDIRSPGLGDTAMYLCATSRGGVEYTEAFFGQGTRLTVV.

The V and J genes are TRBV19 and TRBJ1-5; D perhaps matches TRBD1 (6 bases). The CDR3 length is 13 residues. Germline CDR1 is LNHDA and CDR2 is SQIVND (reference sequence). V lost 5 bases and J lost 6, with 11 bases in between. CDR3 in amino acids: CASSWTEGQPQHF. For the CDR3, the DNA is TGTGCCAGTAGTTGGACAGAGGGTCAGCCCCAGCATTTT.